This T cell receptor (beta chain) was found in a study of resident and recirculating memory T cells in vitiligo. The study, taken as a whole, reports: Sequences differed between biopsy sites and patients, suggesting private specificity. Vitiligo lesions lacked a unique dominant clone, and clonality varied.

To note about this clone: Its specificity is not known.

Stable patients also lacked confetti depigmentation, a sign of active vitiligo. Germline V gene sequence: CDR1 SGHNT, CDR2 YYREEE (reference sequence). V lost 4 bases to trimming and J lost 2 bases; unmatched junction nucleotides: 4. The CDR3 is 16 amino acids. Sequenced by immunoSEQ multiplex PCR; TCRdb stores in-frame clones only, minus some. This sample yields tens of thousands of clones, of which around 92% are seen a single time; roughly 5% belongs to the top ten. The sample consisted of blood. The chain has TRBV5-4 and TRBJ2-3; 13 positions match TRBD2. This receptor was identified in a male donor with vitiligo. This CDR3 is CASSGGLAGVTDTQYF. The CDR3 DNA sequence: TGTGCCAGCAGCGGAGGACTAGCGGGAGTCACAGATACGCAGTATTTT.